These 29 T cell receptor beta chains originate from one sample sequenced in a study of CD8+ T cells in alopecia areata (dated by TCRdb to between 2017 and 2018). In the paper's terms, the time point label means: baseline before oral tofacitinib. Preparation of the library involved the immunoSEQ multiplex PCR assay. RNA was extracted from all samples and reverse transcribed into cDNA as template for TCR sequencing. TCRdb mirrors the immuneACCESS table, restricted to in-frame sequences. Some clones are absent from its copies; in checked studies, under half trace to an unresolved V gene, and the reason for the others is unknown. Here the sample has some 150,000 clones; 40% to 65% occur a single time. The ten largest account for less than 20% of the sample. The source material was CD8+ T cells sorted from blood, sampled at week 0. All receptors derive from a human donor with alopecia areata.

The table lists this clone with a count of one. CDR3 DNA: TGTGCCAGCAGCGTAGCGGACAGGAACACTGAAGCTTTCTTT. This encodes CASSVADRNTEAFF. The chain links TRBV9 to TRBJ1-1; D is possibly TRBD1 (6 bases). Germline CDR1 reads SGDLS; CDR2 reads YYNGEE. Trimming stripped 0 bases from V and 1 base from J, with 7 bases between. The CDR3 has 14 residues.

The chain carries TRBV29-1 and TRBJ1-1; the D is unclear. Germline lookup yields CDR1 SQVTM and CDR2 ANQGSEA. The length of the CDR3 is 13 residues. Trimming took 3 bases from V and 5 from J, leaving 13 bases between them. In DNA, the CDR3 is TGCAGCGTTGATGAGGGTTATGGGACTGAAGCTTTCTTT. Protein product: CSVDEGYGTEAFF.

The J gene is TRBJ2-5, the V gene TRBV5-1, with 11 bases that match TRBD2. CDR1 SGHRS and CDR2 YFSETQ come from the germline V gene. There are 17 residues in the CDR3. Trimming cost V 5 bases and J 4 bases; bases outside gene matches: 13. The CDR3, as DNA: TGCGCCAGCAGGAGCACTAGCGGGGGTCATTTGATAGAGACCCAGTACTTC. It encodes CASRSTSGGHLIETQYF.

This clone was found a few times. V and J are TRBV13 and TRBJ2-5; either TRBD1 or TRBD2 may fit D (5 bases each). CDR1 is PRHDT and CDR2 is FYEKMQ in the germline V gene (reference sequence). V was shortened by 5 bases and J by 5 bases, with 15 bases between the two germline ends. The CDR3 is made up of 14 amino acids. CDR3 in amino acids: CASSDGTLGETQYF. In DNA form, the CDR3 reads TGTGCCAGCAGCGACGGGACCCTTGGGGAGACCCAGTACTTC. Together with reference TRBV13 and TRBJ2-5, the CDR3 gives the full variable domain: AAGVIQSPRHLIKEKRETATLKCYPIPRHDTVYWYQQGPGQDPQFLISFYEKMQSDKGSIPDRFSAQQFSDYHSELNMSSLELGDSALYFCASSDGTLGETQYFGPGTRLLVL.

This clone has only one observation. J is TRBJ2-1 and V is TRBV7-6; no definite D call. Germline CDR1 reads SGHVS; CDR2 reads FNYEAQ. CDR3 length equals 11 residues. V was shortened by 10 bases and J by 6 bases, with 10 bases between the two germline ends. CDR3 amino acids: CATQWGNEQFF. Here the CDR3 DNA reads TGTGCCACTCAGTGGGGCAATGAGCAGTTCTTC.

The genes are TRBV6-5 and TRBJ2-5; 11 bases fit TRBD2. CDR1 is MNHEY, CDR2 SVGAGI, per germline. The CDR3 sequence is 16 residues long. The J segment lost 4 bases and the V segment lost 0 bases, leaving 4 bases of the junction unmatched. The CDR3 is CASSYSTGLAGETQYF. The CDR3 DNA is TGTGCCAGCAGTTACTCGACTGGACTAGCGGGAGAGACCCAGTACTTC.

Written as DNA, the CDR3 is TGTGCCAGCAGGGGGAGAACTGAAGCTTTCTTT. As protein: CASRGRTEAFF. The chain carries TRBV6-5 and TRBJ1-1; D unclear. The germline V gene encodes CDR1 MNHEY and CDR2 SVGAGI. V lost 6 bases and J lost 5, with 7 bases in between. CDR3 length equals 11 residues.

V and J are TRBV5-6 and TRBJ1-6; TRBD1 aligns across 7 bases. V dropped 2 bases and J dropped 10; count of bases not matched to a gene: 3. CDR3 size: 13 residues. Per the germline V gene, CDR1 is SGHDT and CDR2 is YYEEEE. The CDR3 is CASSLGGGSPLHF. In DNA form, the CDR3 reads TGTGCCAGCAGCTTAGGGGGCGGATCACCCCTCCACTTT.

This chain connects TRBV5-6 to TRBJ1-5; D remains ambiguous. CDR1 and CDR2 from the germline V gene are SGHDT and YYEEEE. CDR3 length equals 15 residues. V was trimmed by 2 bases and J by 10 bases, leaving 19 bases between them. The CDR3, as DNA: TGTGCCAGCAGCTTTCGGGCAGCCCCTTTAGGCCCCCAGCATTTT. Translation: CASSFRAAPLGPQHF.

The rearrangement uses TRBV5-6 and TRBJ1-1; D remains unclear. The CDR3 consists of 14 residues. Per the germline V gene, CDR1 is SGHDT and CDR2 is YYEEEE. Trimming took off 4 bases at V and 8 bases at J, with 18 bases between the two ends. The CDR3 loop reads CASSPTIRTEEAFF. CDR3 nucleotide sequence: TGTGCCAGCAGCCCCACCATTCGGACGGAGGAAGCTTTCTTT.

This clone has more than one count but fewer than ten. CDR3 sequence: CASSEVGWGAAKNIQYF. CDR3 DNA: TGTGCCAGCAGTGAAGTAGGGTGGGGAGCGGCCAAAAACATTCAGTACTTC. V usage is TRBV6-1 and J usage is TRBJ2-4; D may be TRBD2 (5 bases). CDR1 is MNHNS, CDR2 SASEGT, per germline. This CDR3 region has 17 residues. V lost 1 base and J lost 1, with 14 bases in between.

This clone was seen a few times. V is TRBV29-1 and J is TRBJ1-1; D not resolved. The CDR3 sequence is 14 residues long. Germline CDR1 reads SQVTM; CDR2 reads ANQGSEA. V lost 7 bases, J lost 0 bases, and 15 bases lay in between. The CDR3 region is CSAASDGLNTEAFF. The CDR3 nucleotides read TGCAGCGCCGCATCGGACGGATTGAACACTGAAGCTTTCTTT.

In DNA, the CDR3 is TGTGCCAGCAGCGTGGGGAGGACAAGCACGGGGAACACTGAAGCTTTCTTT. Residues: CASSVGRTSTGNTEAFF. The V call is TRBV9, the J call TRBJ1-1; TRBD1 is a possible D gene (5 bases). Trimming shortened V by 2 bases and J by 1 base, and 18 bases separated the two germline ends. CDR3 length: 17 residues. The V gene's germline CDR1 is SGDLS and CDR2 YYNGEE.

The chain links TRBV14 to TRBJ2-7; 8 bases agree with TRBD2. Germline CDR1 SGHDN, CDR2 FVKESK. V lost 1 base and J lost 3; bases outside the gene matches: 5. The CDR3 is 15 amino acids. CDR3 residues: CASSQGRGGGYEQYF. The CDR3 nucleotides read TGTGCCAGCAGCCAAGGCCGGGGGGGCGGCTACGAGCAGTACTTC.

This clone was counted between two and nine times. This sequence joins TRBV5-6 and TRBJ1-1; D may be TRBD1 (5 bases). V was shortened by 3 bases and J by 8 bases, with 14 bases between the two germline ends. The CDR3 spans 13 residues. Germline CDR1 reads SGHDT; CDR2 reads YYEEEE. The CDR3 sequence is CASSYTPGTEAFF. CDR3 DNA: TGTGCCAGCAGCTATACTCCCGGGACGGAAGCTTTCTTT.

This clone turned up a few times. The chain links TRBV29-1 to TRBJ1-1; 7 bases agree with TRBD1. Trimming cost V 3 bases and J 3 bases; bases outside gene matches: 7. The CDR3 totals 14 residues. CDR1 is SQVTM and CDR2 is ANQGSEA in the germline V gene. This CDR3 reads CSVEWDRLDTEAFF. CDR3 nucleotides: TGCAGCGTTGAGTGGGACAGATTAGACACTGAAGCTTTCTTT.

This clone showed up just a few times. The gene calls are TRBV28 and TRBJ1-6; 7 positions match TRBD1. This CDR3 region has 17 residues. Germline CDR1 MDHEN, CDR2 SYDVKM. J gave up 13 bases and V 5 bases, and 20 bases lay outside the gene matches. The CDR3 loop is CASSPPMAGQPPWPLHF. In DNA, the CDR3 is TGTGCCAGCAGTCCCCCAATGGCGGGACAGCCACCTTGGCCCCTCCACTTT.

The CDR3 is CASSKGQGGGLDTQYF. The CDR3 DNA is TGTGCCAGCAGCAAGGGGCAGGGAGGGGGTTTGGATACGCAGTATTTT. The V and J genes are TRBV7-2 and TRBJ2-3; tentatively, D is TRBD2 (7 bases). Trimming took 5 bases from V and 6 from J, leaving 21 bases between them. CDR3 length: 16 residues. CDR1 and CDR2 from the germline V gene are SGHTA and FQGNSA.

The CDR3 is CASSDPGTSQETQYF. The CDR3 DNA follows: TGTGCCAGCAGTGACCCCGGGACATCACAAGAGACCCAGTACTTC. This rearrangement joins TRBV25-1 to TRBJ2-5; tentatively, D is TRBD1 (6 bases). Germline V lookup: CDR1 MGHDK, CDR2 SYGVNS. Trimming took 3 bases from V and 2 from J, leaving 13 bases between them. The length of the CDR3 is 15 residues.

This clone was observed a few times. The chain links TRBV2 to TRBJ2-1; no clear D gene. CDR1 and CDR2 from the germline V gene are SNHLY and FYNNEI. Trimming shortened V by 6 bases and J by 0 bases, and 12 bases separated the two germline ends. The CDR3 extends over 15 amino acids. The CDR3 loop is CASSIAKSSYNEQFF. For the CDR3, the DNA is TGTGCCAGCAGCATTGCCAAGAGCTCCTACAATGAGCAGTTCTTC.

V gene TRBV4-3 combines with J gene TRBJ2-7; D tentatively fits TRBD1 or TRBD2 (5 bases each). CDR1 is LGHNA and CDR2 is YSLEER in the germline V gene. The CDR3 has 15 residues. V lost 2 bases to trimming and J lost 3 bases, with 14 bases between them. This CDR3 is CASSQNPGPIYEQYF. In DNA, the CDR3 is TGCGCCAGCAGCCAAAACCCGGGACCGATCTACGAGCAGTACTTC.

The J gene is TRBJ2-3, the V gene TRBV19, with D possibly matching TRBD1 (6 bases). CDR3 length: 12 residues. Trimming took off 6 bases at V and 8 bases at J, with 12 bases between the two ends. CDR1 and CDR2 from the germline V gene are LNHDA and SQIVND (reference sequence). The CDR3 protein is CASSPEGVTQYF. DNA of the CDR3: TGTGCCAGTAGCCCTGAGGGGGTTACGCAGTATTTT. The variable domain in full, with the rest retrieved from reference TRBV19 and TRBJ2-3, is DGGITQSPKYLFRKEGQNVTLSCEQNLNHDAMYWYRQDPGQGLRLIYYSQIVNDFQKGDIAEGYSVSREKKESFPLTVTSAQKNPTAFYLCASSPEGVTQYFGPGTRLTVL.

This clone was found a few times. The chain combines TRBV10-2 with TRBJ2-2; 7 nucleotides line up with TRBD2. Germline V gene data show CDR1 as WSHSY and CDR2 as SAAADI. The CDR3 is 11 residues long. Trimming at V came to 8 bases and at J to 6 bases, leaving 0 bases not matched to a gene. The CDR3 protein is CASGRAGELFF. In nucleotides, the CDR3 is TGCGCCAGCGGGAGGGCCGGGGAGCTGTTTTTT.

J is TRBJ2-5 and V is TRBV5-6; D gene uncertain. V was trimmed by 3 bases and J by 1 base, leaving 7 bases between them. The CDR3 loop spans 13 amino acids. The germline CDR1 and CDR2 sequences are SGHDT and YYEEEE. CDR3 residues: CASSYVSQETQYF. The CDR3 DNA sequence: TGTGCCAGCAGCTATGTCAGCCAAGAGACCCAGTACTTC.

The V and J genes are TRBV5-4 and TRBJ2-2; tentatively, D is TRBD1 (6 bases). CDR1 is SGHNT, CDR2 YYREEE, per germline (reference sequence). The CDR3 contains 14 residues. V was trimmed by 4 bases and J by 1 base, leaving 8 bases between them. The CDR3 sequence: CASSGQRNTGELFF. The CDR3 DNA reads TGTGCCAGCAGCGGACAGCGGAACACCGGGGAGCTGTTTTTT.

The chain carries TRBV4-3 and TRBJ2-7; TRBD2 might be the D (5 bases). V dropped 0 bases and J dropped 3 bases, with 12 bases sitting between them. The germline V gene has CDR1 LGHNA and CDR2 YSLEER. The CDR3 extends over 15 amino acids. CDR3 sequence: CASSQDRGFRYEQYF. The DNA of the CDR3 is TGCGCCAGCAGCCAAGATCGGGGTTTTCGCTACGAGCAGTACTTC.

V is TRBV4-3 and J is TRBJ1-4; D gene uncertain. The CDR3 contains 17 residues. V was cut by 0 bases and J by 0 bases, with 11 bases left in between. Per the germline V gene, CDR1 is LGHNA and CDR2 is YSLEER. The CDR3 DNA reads TGCGCCAGCAGCCAAGATCGGAGCGGAACAACTAATGAAAAACTGTTTTTT. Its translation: CASSQDRSGTTNEKLFF.

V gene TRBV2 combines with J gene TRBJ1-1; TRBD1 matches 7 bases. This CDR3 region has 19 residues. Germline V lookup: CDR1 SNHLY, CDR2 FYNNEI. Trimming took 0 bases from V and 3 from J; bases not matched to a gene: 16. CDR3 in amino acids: CASSEAHTTRTGEYTEAFF. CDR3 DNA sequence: TGTGCCAGCAGTGAAGCGCATACCACGCGGACAGGAGAATACACTGAAGCTTTCTTT.

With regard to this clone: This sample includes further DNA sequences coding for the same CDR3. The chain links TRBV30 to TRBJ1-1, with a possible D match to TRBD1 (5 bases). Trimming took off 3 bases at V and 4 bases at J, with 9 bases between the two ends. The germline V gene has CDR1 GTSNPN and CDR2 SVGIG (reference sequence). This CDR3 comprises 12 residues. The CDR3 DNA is TGTGCCTGGAGCGCCGGGGGCACTGAAGCTTTCTTT. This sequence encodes CAWSAGGTEAFF.